What follows are 23 T cell receptor beta chains derived from one specimen sequenced in a study of cytomegalovirus exposure and HLA in healthy donors. PCR primers comprised 60 Vbeta and 13 Jbeta primers. Libraries were prepared by immunoSEQ multiplex PCR; TCRdb keeps only in-frame clonotypes and omits some of them. The data show under 200,000 clones, around nine tenths seen once. The sequenced sample consisted of PBMCs. The receptors originated from a woman in her twenties or thirties in good health and CMV-seronegative.

This chain connects TRBV15 to TRBJ2-5, with TRBD1 identical over 7 bases. This CDR3 comprises 14 residues. V lost 3 bases, J lost 5 bases, and 6 bases stayed unmatched. The germline gives CDR1 LNHNV, CDR2 YYDKDF (reference sequence). CDR3: CATSSTHRGETQYF. The CDR3 DNA reads as TGTGCCACCAGCAGTACCCACAGGGGTGAGACCCAGTACTTC.

This clone was observed a few times. This rearrangement joins TRBV5-4 to TRBJ1-1; TRBD1 matches at 7 bases. This CDR3 is 14 amino acids long. CDR1 is SGHNT, CDR2 YYREEE, per germline (reference sequence). The V segment lost 5 bases and the J segment 5 bases; nucleotides outside the gene matches: 9. The CDR3 loop is CASSGVNRGTEAFF. CDR3 sequence (DNA): TGTGCCAGCAGTGGGGTTAACAGGGGAACTGAAGCTTTCTTT.

V usage is TRBV19 and J usage is TRBJ2-3, with 8 bases fitting TRBD2. CDR1 is LNHDA, CDR2 SQIVND, per germline (reference sequence). Trimming at V came to 6 bases and at J to 5 bases, leaving 7 bases not matched to a gene. This CDR3 spans 14 amino acids. CDR3: CASRGLAKGDTQYF. The CDR3, as DNA: TGTGCCAGTAGAGGACTAGCTAAGGGAGATACGCAGTATTTT.

The V gene is TRBV10-3, the J gene TRBJ2-1; 7 bases line up with TRBD1. The CDR3 consists of 13 residues. Germline V gives CDR1 ENHRY, CDR2 SYGVKD. J gave up 8 bases and V 6 bases, and 7 bases lay outside the gene matches. CDR3 bases: TGTGCCATCAGCGCCCGGGACAGCGATGAGCAGTTCTTC. It specifies CAISARDSDEQFF.

J is TRBJ2-7 and V is TRBV7-3; D unresolved. The CDR3 loop spans 13 amino acids. In germline, CDR1 is SGHTA, CDR2 FQGTGA. Trimming cost V 3 bases and J 6 bases, with 12 bases left between them. The chain's CDR3 is CASSFSQVSEQYF. CDR3 bases: TGTGCCAGCAGCTTTTCTCAGGTTTCCGAGCAGTACTTC.

The rearrangement uses TRBV28 and TRBJ2-5; TRBD2 might be the D (5 bases). The CDR3 covers 14 residues. Trimming took 2 bases from V and 7 from J, leaving 14 bases between them. Germline CDR1 MDHEN, CDR2 SYDVKM. CDR3 in DNA: TGTGCCAGCAGTTTACCGGACTCCGAGGGGACCCAGTACTTC. Translated, it gives CASSLPDSEGTQYF.

V and J are TRBV5-1 and TRBJ2-7; possible D gene TRBD1, 6 bases. The CDR3 is 14 residues long. The V end was cut by 0 bases, the J end by 2 bases, with 9 bases between. Looked up from germline, CDR1 is SGHRS and CDR2 is YFSETQ. Written as DNA, the CDR3 is TGCGCCAGCAGCTTGGGGGGGCTACCCTACGAGCAGTACTTC. Protein: CASSLGGLPYEQYF.

The chain recombines TRBV29-1 with TRBJ2-1, with D possibly TRBD1 on 7 matching bases. Germline V gene data show CDR1 as SQVTM and CDR2 as ANQGSEA. The germline V and J ends were trimmed by 2 bases and 10 bases, with 24 bases remaining between them. This CDR3 spans 16 amino acids. The CDR3, as DNA: TGCAGCGTTGAAAGTTCCGGTTTATACAGGGGAGGCGAGCAGTTCTTC. Residues: CSVESSGLYRGGEQFF.

The chain is built from TRBV19 and TRBJ2-1; a weak D match, TRBD2 (5 bases). The germline CDR1 and CDR2 sequences are LNHDA and SQIVND (reference sequence). Trimming removed 0 bases from V and 0 bases from J, with 6 bases in between. The CDR3 loop spans 15 amino acids. CDR3 sequence (DNA): TGTGCCAGTAGTATAGAAGGGAGCTCCTACAATGAGCAGTTCTTC. Residues: CASSIEGSSYNEQFF.

The rearrangement links TRBV5-5 to TRBJ1-6; no clear D gene. Trimming took off 4 bases at V and 4 bases at J, with 12 bases between the two ends. The CDR3 covers 15 residues. The germline V gene encodes CDR1 SGHKS and CDR2 YYEKEE (reference sequence). Here the CDR3 DNA reads TGTGCCAGCAGCCCATACACCTCTTATAATTCACCCCTCCACTTT. The encoded protein is CASSPYTSYNSPLHF.

The rearrangement joins TRBV28 to TRBJ1-5, with D tentatively TRBD1 (6 bases). The ends were cut back, 4 bases at V and 8 bases at J, with 12 bases in the middle. Germline V gene sequence: CDR1 MDHEN, CDR2 SYDVKM. The CDR3 totals 13 residues. The CDR3 region is CASSSGQSEPQHF. CDR3 in DNA: TGTGCCAGCAGTTCGGGACAATCGGAGCCCCAGCATTTT.

V is TRBV6-1 and J is TRBJ2-7; 7 positions match TRBD1. Germline V gene data show CDR1 as MNHNS and CDR2 as SASEGT. The CDR3 length is 13 residues. Losses at the gene ends were 1 base for V and 6 bases for J; bases not matched to a gene: 3. DNA of the CDR3: TGTGCCAGCAGTGAAGACAGGGGAAGCGAGCAGTACTTC. Its translation is CASSEDRGSEQYF.

J is TRBJ2-4 and V is TRBV2; TRBD2 matches at 7 bases. The germline V gene has CDR1 SNHLY and CDR2 FYNNEI. This CDR3 contains 15 residues. Trimming took 9 bases from V and 0 from J; bases not matched to a gene: 8. The CDR3 region is CASKGTNEAKNIQYF. The CDR3 nucleotides read TGTGCCAGTAAAGGGACTAATGAAGCCAAAAACATTCAGTACTTC.

This sequence joins TRBV5-1 and TRBJ1-1; 8 bases map to TRBD1. This CDR3 has 15 amino acids. Per germline, CDR1 SGHRS and CDR2 YFSETQ. The trim removed 3 bases at V and 4 bases at J, leaving 8 bases unmatched. The DNA of the CDR3 is TGCGCCAGCAGCTCTTTACAGGGGGGGAGCACTGAAGCTTTCTTT. This gives the protein CASSSLQGGSTEAFF.

The chain carries TRBV18 and TRBJ1-2, with D maybe TRBD1 (6 bases). V was trimmed by 6 bases and J by 5 bases, leaving 10 bases between them. CDR3 length equals 12 residues. The germline V gene has CDR1 KGHSH and CDR2 LQKENI. This chain's CDR3 is CASSPGEYGYTF. Here the CDR3 DNA reads TGTGCCAGCTCTCCAGGGGAGTATGGCTACACCTTC. The complete variable domain, with remaining parts taken from reference TRBV18 and TRBJ1-2, reads NAGVMQNPRHLVRRRGQEARLRCSPMKGHSHVYWYRQLPEEGLKFMVYLQKENIIDESGMPKERFSAEFPKEGPSILRIQQVVRGDSAAYFCASSPGEYGYTFGSGTRLTVV.

Written as DNA, the CDR3 is TGTGCCAGCAGTCTACTACTAGCGGGGGGGCTAGATACGCAGTATTTT. It specifies CASSLLLAGGLDTQYF. The J gene is TRBJ2-3, the V gene TRBV27, with 13 bases that match TRBD2. This CDR3 spans 16 amino acids. J was trimmed by 5 bases and V by 5 bases; bases with no gene match: 7. Per the germline V gene, CDR1 is MNHEY and CDR2 is SMNVEV (reference sequence).

The chain joins TRBV7-9 to TRBJ2-5; possible D gene TRBD2, 5 bases. This CDR3 spans 15 amino acids. Germline V gene sequence: CDR1 SEHNR, CDR2 FQNEAQ (reference sequence). V was shortened by 1 base and J by 5 bases, with 14 bases between the two germline ends. This CDR3 reads CASSLEGYGGETQYF. Here the CDR3 DNA reads TGTGCCAGCAGCTTAGAAGGTTATGGAGGTGAGACCCAGTACTTC.

V gene TRBV14 combines with J gene TRBJ2-1; 8 bases match TRBD2. The CDR3 runs 14 residues. J gave up 4 bases and V 8 bases, and 7 bases lay outside the gene matches. Looked up from germline, CDR1 is SGHDN and CDR2 is FVKESK. The CDR3 protein is CASQSGSRYNEQFF. In nucleotides, the CDR3 is TGTGCCAGCCAGAGCGGGAGCAGATACAATGAGCAGTTCTTC.

In this sample, this clone turned up a few times. The CDR3 nucleotides read TGTGCCAGCAGTTTATGGGGCAGCCTCTCTGGAAACACCATATATTTT. It specifies CASSLWGSLSGNTIYF. The chain recombines TRBV28 with TRBJ1-3, with D uncertain. This CDR3 is built from 16 residues. The germline CDR1 and CDR2 sequences are MDHEN and SYDVKM. V was clipped by 0 bases and J by 0 bases, with 9 bases between them.

This chain links TRBV19 with TRBJ1-1; 9 positions match TRBD1. Germline V lookup: CDR1 LNHDA, CDR2 SQIVND (reference sequence). The CDR3 contains 14 residues. V lost 6 bases, J lost 5 bases, and 7 bases stayed unmatched. CDR3 sequence (DNA): TGTGCCAGTAGCGAGTACAGGGGGCTTACTGAAGCTTTCTTT. Translation: CASSEYRGLTEAFF. Variable domain in full (rest from reference TRBV19 and TRBJ1-1): DGGITQSPKYLFRKEGQNVTLSCEQNLNHDAMYWYRQDPGQGLRLIYYSQIVNDFQKGDIAEGYSVSREKKESFPLTVTSAQKNPTAFYLCASSEYRGLTEAFFGQGTRLTVV.

In this sample, this clone turned up a few times. The germline gene is not matched at one end of the junction; a read error may be the cause. The gene calls are TRBV28 and TRBJ2-7, with 9 bases aligning to TRBD1. Germline CDR1 reads MDHEN; CDR2 reads SYDVKM. The CDR3 totals 11 residues. The chain's CDR3 is CASSLGQGISF. The CDR3 DNA reads as TGTGCCAGCTCCTTAGGACAGGGGATTTCCTTC. The whole variable domain, remainder taken from reference TRBV28 and TRBJ2-7, is DVKVTQSSRYLVKRTGEKVFLECVQDMDHENMFWYRQDPGLGLRLIYFSYDVKMKEKGDIPEGYSVSREKKERFSLILESASTNQTSMYLCASSLGQGISFGPGTRLTVT.

The chain couples TRBV5-5 to TRBJ2-1; 7 positions match TRBD1. After removal of 4 bases from V and 7 bases from J, the junction contained 11 bases not matched to a gene. Germline V CDR1 and CDR2: SGHKS, YYEKEE (reference sequence). The CDR3 runs to 15 residues. The CDR3 sequence is CASSARGGNENEQFF. In nucleotides, the CDR3 is TGTGCCAGCAGCGCCCGAGGGGGCAATGAGAATGAGCAGTTCTTC.

This rearrangement joins TRBV19 to TRBJ2-7; 10 bases match TRBD1. The junction had 5 bases not matched to a gene; V was cut back by 4 bases and J by 5 bases. Germline V gene data show CDR1 as LNHDA and CDR2 as SQIVND (reference sequence). The CDR3 is made up of 14 amino acids. CDR3 protein: CASSTGQGINEQYF. The CDR3 DNA reads TGTGCCAGTAGTACGGGACAGGGGATCAACGAGCAGTACTTC.